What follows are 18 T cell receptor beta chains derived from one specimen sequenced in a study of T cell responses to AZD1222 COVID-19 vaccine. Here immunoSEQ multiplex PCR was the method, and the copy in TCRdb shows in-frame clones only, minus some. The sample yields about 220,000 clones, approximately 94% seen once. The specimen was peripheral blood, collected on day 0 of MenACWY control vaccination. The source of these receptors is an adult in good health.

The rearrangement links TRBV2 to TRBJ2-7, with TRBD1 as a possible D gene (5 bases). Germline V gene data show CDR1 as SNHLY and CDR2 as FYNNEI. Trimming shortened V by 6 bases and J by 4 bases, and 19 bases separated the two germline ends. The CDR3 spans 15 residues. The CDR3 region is CASSASAGPFYEQYF. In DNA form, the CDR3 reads TGTGCCAGCAGCGCCTCGGCAGGGCCCTTTTACGAGCAGTACTTC. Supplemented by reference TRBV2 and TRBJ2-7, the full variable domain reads EPEVTQTPSHQVTQMGQEVILRCVPISNHLYFYWYRQILGQKVEFLVSFYNNEISEKSEIFDDQFSVERPDGSNFTLKIRSTKLEDSAMYFCASSASAGPFYEQYFGPGTRLTVT.

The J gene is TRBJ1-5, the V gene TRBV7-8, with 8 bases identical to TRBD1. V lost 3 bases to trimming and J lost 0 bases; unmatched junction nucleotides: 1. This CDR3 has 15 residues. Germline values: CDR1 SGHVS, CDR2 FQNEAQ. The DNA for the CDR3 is TGTGCCAGCAGCTTGACAGGGGATAGCAATCAGCCCCAGCATTTT. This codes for CASSLTGDSNQPQHF. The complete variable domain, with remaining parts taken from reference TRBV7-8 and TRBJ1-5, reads GAGVSQSPRYKVAKRGQDVALRCDPISGHVSLFWYQQALGQGPEFLTYFQNEAQLDKSGLPSDRFFAERPEGSVSTLKIQRTQQEDSAVYLCASSLTGDSNQPQHFGDGTRLSIL.

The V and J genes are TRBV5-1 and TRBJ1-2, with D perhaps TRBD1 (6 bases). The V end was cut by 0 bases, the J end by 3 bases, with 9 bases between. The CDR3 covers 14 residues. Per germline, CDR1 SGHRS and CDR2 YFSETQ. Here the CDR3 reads CASSLVGGDYGYTF. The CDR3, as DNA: TGCGCCAGCAGCTTGGTCGGGGGCGACTATGGCTACACCTTC.

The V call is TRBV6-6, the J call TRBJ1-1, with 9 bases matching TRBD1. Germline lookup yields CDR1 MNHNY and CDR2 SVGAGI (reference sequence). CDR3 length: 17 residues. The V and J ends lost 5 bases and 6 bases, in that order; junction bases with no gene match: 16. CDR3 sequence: CASSPGTGKSFRPEAFF. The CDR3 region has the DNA TGTGCCAGCAGTCCGGGGACAGGGAAGTCTTTTCGTCCTGAAGCTTTCTTT.

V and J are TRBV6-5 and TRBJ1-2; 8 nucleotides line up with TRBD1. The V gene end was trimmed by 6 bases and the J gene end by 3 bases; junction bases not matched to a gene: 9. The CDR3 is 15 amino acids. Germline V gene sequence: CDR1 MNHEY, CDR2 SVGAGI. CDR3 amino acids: CASRGADRGDYGYTF. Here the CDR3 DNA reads TGTGCCAGCAGAGGAGCCGACAGGGGCGACTATGGCTACACCTTC.

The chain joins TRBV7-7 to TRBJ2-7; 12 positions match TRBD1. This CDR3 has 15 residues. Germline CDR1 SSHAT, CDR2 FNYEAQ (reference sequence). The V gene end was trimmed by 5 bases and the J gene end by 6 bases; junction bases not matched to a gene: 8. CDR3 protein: CASSLGGTGGGEQYF. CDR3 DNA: TGTGCCAGCAGCCTCGGAGGGACAGGGGGCGGCGAGCAGTACTTC.

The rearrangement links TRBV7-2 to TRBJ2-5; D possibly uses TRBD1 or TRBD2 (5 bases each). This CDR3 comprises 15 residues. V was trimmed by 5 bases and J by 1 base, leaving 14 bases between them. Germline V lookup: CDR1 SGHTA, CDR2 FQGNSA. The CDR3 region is CASSGSVGRQETQYF. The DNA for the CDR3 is TGTGCCAGCAGCGGGAGCGTGGGGCGCCAAGAGACCCAGTACTTC.

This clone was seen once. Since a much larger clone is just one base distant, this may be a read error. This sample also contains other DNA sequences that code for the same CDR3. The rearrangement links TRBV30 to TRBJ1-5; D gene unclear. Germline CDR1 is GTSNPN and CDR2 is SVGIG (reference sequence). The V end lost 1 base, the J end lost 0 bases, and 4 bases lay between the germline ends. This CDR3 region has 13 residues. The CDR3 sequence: CAWSGDSNQPQHF. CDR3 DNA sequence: TGTGCCTGGAGTGGGGATAGCAATCAGCCCCAGCATTTT.

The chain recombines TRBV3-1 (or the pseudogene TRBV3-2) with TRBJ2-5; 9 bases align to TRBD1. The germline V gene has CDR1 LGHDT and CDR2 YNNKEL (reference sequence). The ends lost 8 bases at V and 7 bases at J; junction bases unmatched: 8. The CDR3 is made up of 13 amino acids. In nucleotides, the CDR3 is TGTGCCAGCGACCCACAGGGGGCGGGGACCCAGTACTTC. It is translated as CASDPQGAGTQYF.

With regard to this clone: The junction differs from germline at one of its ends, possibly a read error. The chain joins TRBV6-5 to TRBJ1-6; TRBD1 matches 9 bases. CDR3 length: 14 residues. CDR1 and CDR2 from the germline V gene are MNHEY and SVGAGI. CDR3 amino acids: CASRTGTGSWPPHF. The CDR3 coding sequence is TGTGCCAGCAGGACCGGGACAGGGTCCTGGCCCCCCCACTTT.

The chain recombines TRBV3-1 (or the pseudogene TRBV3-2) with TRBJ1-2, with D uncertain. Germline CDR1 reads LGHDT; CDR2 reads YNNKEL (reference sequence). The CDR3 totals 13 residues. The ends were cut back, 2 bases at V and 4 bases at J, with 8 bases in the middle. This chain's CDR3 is CASSQLTAYGYTF. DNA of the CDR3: TGTGCCAGCAGCCAACTAACAGCCTATGGCTACACCTTC.

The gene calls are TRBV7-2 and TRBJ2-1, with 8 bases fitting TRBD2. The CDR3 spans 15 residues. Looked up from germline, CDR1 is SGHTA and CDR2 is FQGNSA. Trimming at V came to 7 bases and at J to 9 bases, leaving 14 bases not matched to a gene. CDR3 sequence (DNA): TGTGCCAGCATCCTTGGGGCGGGGGGCCAAGGTGAGCAGTTCTTC. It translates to CASILGAGGQGEQFF.

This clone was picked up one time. The CDR3 spells CASSFSLAGGLDTQYF. CDR3 nucleotide sequence: TGTGCCAGCAGCTTTTCCCTAGCGGGGGGGTTGGATACGCAGTATTTT. J is TRBJ2-3 and V is TRBV5-5; TRBD2 aligns across 12 bases. Germline values: CDR1 SGHKS, CDR2 YYEKEE (reference sequence). The ends lost 2 bases at V and 6 bases at J; junction bases unmatched: 7. The CDR3 consists of 16 residues.

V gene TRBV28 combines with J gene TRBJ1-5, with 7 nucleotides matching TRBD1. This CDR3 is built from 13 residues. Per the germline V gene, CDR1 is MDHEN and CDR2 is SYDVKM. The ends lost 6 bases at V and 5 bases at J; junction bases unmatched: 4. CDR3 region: CASRRDSYQPQHF. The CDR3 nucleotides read TGTGCCAGCAGGCGGGACAGTTATCAGCCCCAGCATTTT.

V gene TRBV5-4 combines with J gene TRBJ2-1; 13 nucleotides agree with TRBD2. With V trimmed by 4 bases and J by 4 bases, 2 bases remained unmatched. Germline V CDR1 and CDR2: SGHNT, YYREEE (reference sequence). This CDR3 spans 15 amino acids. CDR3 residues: CASSRGLAGYNEQFF. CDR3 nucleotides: TGTGCCAGCAGCAGGGGACTAGCGGGGTACAATGAGCAGTTCTTC.

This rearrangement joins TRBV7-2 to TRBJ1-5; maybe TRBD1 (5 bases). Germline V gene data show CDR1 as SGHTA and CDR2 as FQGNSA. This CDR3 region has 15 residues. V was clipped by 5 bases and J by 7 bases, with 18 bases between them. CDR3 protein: CASSPSRQGGQPQHF. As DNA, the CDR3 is TGTGCCAGCAGCCCTAGCCGGCAGGGAGGACAGCCCCAGCATTTT. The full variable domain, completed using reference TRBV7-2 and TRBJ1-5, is GAGVSQSPSNKVTEKGKDVELRCDPISGHTALYWYRQSLGQGLEFLIYFQGNSAPDKSGLPSDRFSAERTGGSVSTLTIQRTQQEDSAVYLCASSPSRQGGQPQHFGDGTRLSIL.

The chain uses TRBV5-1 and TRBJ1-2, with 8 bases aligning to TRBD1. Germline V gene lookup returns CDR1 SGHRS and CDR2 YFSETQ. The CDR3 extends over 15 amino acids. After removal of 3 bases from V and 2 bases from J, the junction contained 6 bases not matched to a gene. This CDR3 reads CASSSTGARNYGYTF. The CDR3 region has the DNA TGCGCCAGCAGCTCGACAGGGGCTCGCAACTATGGCTACACCTTC.

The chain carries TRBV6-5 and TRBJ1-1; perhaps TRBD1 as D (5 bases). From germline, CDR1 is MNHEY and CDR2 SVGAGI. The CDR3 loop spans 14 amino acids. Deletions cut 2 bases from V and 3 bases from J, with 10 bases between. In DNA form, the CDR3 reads TGTGCCAGCAGTTACGGTGGGGCGGACACTGAAGCTTTCTTT. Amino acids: CASSYGGADTEAFF.